This TCR beta chain stems from a study of shared clonotypes between healthy human individuals. Notes on the study in general: Incomplete sequencing of sorted subsets was indicated by rarefaction despite large depth.

V gave up 8 bases and J gave up 0 bases, with 2 bases separating them. Germline assignment: CDR1 GTSNPN and CDR2 SVGIG (reference sequence). This CDR3 spans 11 amino acids. Sequenced by immunoSEQ multiplex PCR; TCRdb stores in-frame clones only, minus some. The data show around 700,000 clones, with about two thirds seen just once and roughly 1.8% held by the top ten. As concerns this clone: Antigen specificity is unknown.

The V and J genes are TRBV30 and TRBJ2-6; D call uncertain. This TCR derives from a woman aged 25 to 39 in good health. The sample consisted of memory CD4+ T cells sorted from blood. Subset in this sample: CD45RA-negative fraction. CDR3 residues: CASSGANVLTF. DNA for the CDR3: TGTGCCAGCTCTGGGGCCAACGTCCTGACTTTC.